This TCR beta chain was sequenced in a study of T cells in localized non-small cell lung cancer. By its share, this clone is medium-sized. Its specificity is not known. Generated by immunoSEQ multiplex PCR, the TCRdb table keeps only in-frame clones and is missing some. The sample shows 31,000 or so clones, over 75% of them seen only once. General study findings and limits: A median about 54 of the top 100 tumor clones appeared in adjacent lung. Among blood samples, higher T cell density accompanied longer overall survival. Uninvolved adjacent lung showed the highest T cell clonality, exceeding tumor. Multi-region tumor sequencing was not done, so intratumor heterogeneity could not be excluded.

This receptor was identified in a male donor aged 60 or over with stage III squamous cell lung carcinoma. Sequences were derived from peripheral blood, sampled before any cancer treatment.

This CDR3 is CASSQEGRVGGQGYTF. CDR3 nucleotides: TGCGCCAGCAGCCAAGAAGGCAGGGTAGGAGGTCAGGGCTACACCTTC. The V and J genes are TRBV4-3 and TRBJ1-2; TRBD1 is a possible D gene (5 bases). The germline V gene has CDR1 LGHNA and CDR2 YSLEER. The CDR3 has 16 residues. Trimming left V 0 bases short and J 8 bases short, with 19 bases between.